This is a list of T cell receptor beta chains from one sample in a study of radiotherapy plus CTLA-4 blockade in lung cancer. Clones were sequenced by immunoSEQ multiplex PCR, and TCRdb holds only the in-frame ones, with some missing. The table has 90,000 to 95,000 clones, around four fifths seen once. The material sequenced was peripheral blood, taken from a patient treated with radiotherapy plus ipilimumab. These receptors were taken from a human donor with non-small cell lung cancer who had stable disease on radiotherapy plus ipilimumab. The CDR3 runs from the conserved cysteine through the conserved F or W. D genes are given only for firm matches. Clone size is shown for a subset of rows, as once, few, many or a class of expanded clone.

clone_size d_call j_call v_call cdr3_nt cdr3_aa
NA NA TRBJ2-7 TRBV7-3 TGTGCCAGCAGCCCAACGGCTTCTCGTCGTAATTCCGAGCAGTACTTC CASSPTASRRNSEQYF
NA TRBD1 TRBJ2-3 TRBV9 TGTGCCAGCAGCGTCGGACAGGGGAGCACAGATACGCAGTATTTT CASSVGQGSTDTQYF
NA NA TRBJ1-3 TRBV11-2 TGTGCCAGCAGGTCCCCTCTCGCCATATATTTT CASRSPLAIYF
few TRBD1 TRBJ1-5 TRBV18 TGTGCCAGCTCACCGGGGACAGGCAGTCAGCCCCAGCATTTT CASSPGTGSQPQHF
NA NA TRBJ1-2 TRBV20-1 TGCAGTGCTAGCTATCGGGGCTACACCTTC CSASYRGYTF
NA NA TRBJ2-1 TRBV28 TGTGCCAGCGGGATCAGCTCATACAATGAGCAGTTCTTC CASGISSYNEQFF
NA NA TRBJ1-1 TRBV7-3 TGTGCCAGCAGTACAGGGCGGAACACTGAAGCTTTCTTT CASSTGRNTEAFF
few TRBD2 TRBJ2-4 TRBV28 TGTGCCAGCACCCCCGGGGGGATTGGCAAAAACATTCAGTACTTC CASTPGGIGKNIQYF
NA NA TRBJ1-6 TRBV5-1 TGCGCCAGCAGTCCAAGGAACACAGATAATTCACCCCTCCACTTT CASSPRNTDNSPLHF
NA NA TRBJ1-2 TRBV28 TGTGCCAGCACGTCGGGTCGACGGATCTATGGCTACACCTTC CASTSGRRIYGYTF
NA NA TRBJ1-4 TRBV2 TGTGCCAGCAGGCAAGTCGGACCGAGAATTTTT CASRQVGPRIF